The entry below describes one T cell receptor beta chain. It lacks a known antigen. No base quality information exists; no much larger clone differs at one position. Using the deep immunoSEQ assay, TCR CDR3 regions were amplified from genomic DNA by multiplex PCR. Genomic DNA extracted from each cell subset was distributed evenly over all wells of several immunoSEQ 96-well plates, and each plate served as one replicate. For sorted subsets, approximately 190 ng of genomic DNA, equivalent to around 31,000 T cell genomes, went into each replicate PCR. Purified libraries were measured with a Qubit 3.0 fluorometer, size-checked on a Bioanalyzer 2100, and measured again with the KAPA Library Quantification kit. Every immunoSEQ 96-well plate was sequenced on a dedicated single-read 150-cycle Illumina NextSeq 550 flow cell. As for how the authors treated the data: Because the immunoSEQ output held only junctional sequences and lacked quality scores, the filtering could not match the filtering applied to full-length reads. Sequences were annotated with PyIR, a Python wrapper for IgBLAST v1.9, using IMGT germline references to assign V/J genes and CDR3. Reads were filtered out if the reads had weak V/J assignments (E-value above 1e-6), no CDR3, stop codons, out-of-frame junctions, or ambiguous translated residues. A V3J clonotype was defined by an identical inferred V gene, J gene, and CDR3 amino acid sequence. The percentage overlap between two repertoires was calculated by dividing the number of shared unique clonotypes by the size of the smaller repertoire. Repertoire richness was assessed with RTK rarefaction, the Chao1 estimator, and Recon v2.1 estimates of unobserved clonotypes. Generation probabilities were computed with OLGA for all TCRbeta clonotypes obtained by the gDNA method from four donors. TCRdb re-hosts the immuneACCESS table, in-frame sequences only. Its copies lack some clones; in the studies checked, an unresolved V gene accounts for under half of them, and the cause for the rest is not known. From that table come the V and J calls and clone size; the DNA was used to work out D and trimming. Within this sample are 2 million to 2.5 million clones, with 90% to 96% of them counted one time only. The ten largest account for roughly 0.13% of the sample.

The sample comes from a study of shared clonotypes between healthy human individuals (TCRdb year 2020). With regard to the full study: The cohort included three men and a couple of women between 18 and 49 years of age. Per donor, three plates each were used for CD4 naive and CD4 memory, two for CD8 naive, and one for CD8 memory. To estimate repertoire size and how much clonotype sharing occurs between individuals, the study deeply sequenced the blood TCR repertoires of five healthy adults. Libraries were prepared and TCR repertoires were sequenced by different laboratories using diverse techniques, in order to increase sequencing depth and limit assay-specific biases. Between about 0.85 and 9.5 billion PBMCs per donor were obtained by leukapheresis. Broad study findings and their caveats: Across four donors, around 5% of naive CD4, roughly 3.4% of naive CD8, under 2.5% of memory CD4, and about 0.4% of memory CD8 clonotypes were shared. The small number of donors limited the genetic and exposure-history diversity represented. Sampling was limited to blood, and TCR repertoires in tissue likely differ from TCR repertoires in blood. Pairwise subsampling led to the expectation that sequencing depth would affect the degree of clonotype sharing among donors. Compared with non-shared clonotypes, the clonotypes found in all four sorted-subset donors had higher generation probabilities. Incomplete sequencing was indicated by rarefaction of sorted-subset datasets, despite the large sequencing depth. Naive subsets generally had larger estimated clonotype richness than memory subsets.

Healthy HIV-negative adults with no recently reported acute infections or vaccinations were included as donors. Every donor was a Caucasian adult living in Nashville, Tennessee, USA. Magnetic negative selection was used to enrich CD4+ T cells, after which naive cells were positively selected on CD45RA and the negative fraction became the memory subset. Blood was collected by leukapheresis, and PBMCs were isolated by Ficoll-Histopaque density gradient centrifugation and then cryopreserved in liquid nitrogen vapor phase. Analytical flow cytometry was used to check the purity and quantity of each magnetically sorted T cell population. Genomic DNA was isolated from each sorted fraction and quantified by UV absorbance on a Nanodrop 2000c. V ends up 6 bases short and J 6 bases short, with an unmatched junction base count of 10. The CDR3 runs 15 amino acids, cysteine and phenylalanine included. Only the CDR3 portion is preserved as DNA: 45 bases, with reading frame beginning at the first base. CDR1 and CDR2 are drawn from the germline V gene (reference sequence): SGHAT, FQDESV.

Rearrangement joined TRBV11-1 to TRBJ2-7, with TRBD1 matching 11 junction bases. The sample was naive CD4+ T cells sorted from blood. The sample's cell subset or site label, decoded: CD45RA+ positively selected. This TCR came from a man aged 18-30 years in good health. Here is the DNA: TGTGCCAGCAGTTATAGGACAGGGGGCTCTGGCGAGCAGTACTTC. This sequence encodes CASSYRTGGSGEQYF.